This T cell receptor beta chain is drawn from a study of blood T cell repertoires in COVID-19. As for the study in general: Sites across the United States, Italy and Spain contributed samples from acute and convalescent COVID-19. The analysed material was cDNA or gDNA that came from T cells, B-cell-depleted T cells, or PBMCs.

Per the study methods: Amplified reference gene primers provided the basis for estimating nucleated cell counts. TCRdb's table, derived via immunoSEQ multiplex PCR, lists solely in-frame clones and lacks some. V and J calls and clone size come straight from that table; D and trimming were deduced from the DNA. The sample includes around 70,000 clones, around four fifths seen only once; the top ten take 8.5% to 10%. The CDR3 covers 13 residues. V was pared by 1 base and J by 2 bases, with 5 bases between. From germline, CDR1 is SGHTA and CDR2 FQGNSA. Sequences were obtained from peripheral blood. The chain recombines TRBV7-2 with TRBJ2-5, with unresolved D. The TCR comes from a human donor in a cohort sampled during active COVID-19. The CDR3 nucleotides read TGTGCCAGCAGCTTAGTCCAACAAGAGACCCAGTACTTC. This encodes CASSLVQQETQYF.